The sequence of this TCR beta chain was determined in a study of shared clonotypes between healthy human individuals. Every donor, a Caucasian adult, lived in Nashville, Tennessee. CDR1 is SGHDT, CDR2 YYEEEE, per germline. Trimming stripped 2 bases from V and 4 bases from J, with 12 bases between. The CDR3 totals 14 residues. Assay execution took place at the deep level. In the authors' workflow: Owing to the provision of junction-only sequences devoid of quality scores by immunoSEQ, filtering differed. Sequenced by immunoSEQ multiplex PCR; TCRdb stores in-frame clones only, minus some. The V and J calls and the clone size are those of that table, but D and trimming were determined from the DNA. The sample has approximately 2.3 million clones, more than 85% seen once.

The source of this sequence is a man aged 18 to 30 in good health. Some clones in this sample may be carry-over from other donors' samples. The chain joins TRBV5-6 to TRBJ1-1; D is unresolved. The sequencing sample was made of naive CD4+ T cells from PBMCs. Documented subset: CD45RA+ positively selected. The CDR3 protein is CASSFRRVITEAFF. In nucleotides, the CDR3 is TGTGCCAGCAGCTTCCGGAGGGTAATCACTGAAGCTTTCTTT.